This T cell receptor (beta chain) stems from a study of blood T cell repertoires in COVID-19. Method: immunoSEQ multiplex PCR; TCRdb's copy keeps in-frame clones and lacks some. The sample has about 190,000 clones, roughly 87% seen once. There are 13 residues in the CDR3. Trimming pared 5 bases from V and 7 bases from J, leaving 12 bases between. The germline V gene has CDR1 SEHNR and CDR2 FQNEAQ (reference sequence). Material for sequencing was peripheral blood. The chain is built from TRBV7-9 and TRBJ1-5; D perhaps matches TRBD1 (6 bases). This TCR was sampled from a man aged 55 to 69 with active or convalescent COVID-19. The DNA for the CDR3 is TGTGCCAGCAGCGGGAAGGGGGACCAGCCCCAGCATTTT. The encoded protein is CASSGKGDQPQHF.